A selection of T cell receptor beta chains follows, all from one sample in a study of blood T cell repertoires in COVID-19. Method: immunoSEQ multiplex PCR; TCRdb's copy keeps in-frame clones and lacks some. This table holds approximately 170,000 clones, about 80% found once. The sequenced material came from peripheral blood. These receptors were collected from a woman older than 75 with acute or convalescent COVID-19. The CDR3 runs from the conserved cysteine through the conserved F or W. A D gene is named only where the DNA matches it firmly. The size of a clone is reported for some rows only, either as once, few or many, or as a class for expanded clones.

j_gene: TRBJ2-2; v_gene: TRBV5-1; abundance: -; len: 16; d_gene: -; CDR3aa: CASSWGDRTNTGELFF; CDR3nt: TGCGCCAGCAGCTGGGGGGACCGCACTAACACCGGGGAGCTGTTTTTT
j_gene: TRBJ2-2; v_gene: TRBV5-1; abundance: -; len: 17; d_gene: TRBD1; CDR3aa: CASSLYRDSLNTGELFF; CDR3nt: TGCGCCAGCAGCTTATACCGGGACAGTTTAAACACCGGGGAGCTGTTTTTT
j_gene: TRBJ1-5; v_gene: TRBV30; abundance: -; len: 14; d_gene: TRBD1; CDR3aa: CAWSQMTGGQPQHF; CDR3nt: TGTGCCTGGAGTCAAATGACAGGGGGCCAGCCCCAGCATTTT
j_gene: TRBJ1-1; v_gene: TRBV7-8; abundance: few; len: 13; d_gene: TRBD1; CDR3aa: CASSPTGGPEAFF; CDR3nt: TGTGCCAGCAGCCCCACAGGGGGCCCTGAAGCTTTCTTT
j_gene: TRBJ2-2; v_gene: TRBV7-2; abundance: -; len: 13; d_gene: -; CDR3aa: CASSQTGSGELFF; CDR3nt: TGTGCCAGCAGCCAGACGGGATCCGGGGAGCTGTTTTTT
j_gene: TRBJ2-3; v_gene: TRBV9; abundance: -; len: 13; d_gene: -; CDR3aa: CASSARRTDTQYF; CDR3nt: TGTGCCAGCAGCGCCAGGAGGACAGATACGCAGTATTTT
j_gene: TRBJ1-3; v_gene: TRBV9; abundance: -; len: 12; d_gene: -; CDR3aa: CASSLPGDTIYF; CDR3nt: TGTGCCAGCAGCCTCCCAGGGGACACCATATATTTT
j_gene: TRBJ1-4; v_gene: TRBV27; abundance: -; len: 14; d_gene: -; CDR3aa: CASSLGAVNEKLFF; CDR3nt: TGTGCCAGCAGTTTAGGGGCTGTTAATGAAAAACTGTTTTTT
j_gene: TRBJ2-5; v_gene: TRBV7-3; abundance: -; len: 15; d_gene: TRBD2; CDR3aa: CASSPSGVFSETQYF; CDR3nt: TGTGCCAGCAGCCCAAGCGGGGTTTTTTCAGAGACCCAGTACTTC
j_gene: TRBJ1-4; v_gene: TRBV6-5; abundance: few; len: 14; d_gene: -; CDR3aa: CASAKGGAGEKLFF; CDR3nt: TGTGCCAGCGCTAAGGGGGGGGCGGGTGAAAAACTGTTTTTT